The 11 T cell receptor beta chains given below trace back to one sample, sequenced in a study of graft-versus-host responses after intestinal transplantation. Clones were read by immunoSEQ multiplex PCR, and TCRdb kept only the in-frame ones, dropping some. The sample consists of tens of thousands of clones, roughly 95% of them appearing once. The sample was PBMCs, taken about 11 months after intestinal transplant. These TCRs come from a human patient who received an intestinal transplant, so some T cells may come from the graft donor.

The gene calls are TRBV14 and TRBJ1-5, with TRBD1 as a possible D gene (5 bases). Deletions cut 0 bases from V and 7 bases from J, with 10 bases between. The CDR3 has 14 residues. From germline, CDR1 is SGHDN and CDR2 FVKESK. The CDR3 loop is CASSQERGGQPQHF. The CDR3 region has the DNA TGTGCCAGCAGCCAAGAGAGGGGAGGGCAGCCCCAGCATTTT. Full variable domain (remainder filled in from reference TRBV14 and TRBJ1-5): EAGVTQFPSHSVIEKGQTVTLRCDPISGHDNLYWYRRVMGKEIKFLLHFVKESKQDESGMPNNRFLAERTGGTYSTLKVQPAELEDSGVYFCASSQERGGQPQHFGDGTRLSIL.

This chain uses TRBV5-1 with TRBJ2-5; possibly TRBD1 or TRBD2 for D (6 bases each). CDR3 length: 16 amino acids. Between the trimmed V and J ends, which lost 3 bases and 4 bases, there was a span of 19 bases. Germline CDR1 SGHRS, CDR2 YFSETQ. CDR3: CASSSGQVVGGETQYF. The CDR3 bases are TGCGCCAGCAGCTCGGGACAAGTGGTGGGGGGAGAGACCCAGTACTTC.

This chain joins TRBV11-1 and TRBJ2-7; D call uncertain. This CDR3 spans 13 amino acids. CDR1 and CDR2 (germline): SGHAT, FQDESV (reference sequence). V dropped 7 bases and J dropped 8 bases, with 18 bases sitting between them. The CDR3 loop is CASTSGTGVKQYF. The DNA for the CDR3 is TGTGCCAGCACCTCTGGTACTGGTGTTAAGCAGTACTTC.

The chain recombines TRBV18 with TRBJ2-2; D is unresolved. The CDR3 sequence is 14 residues long. V was clipped by 0 bases and J by 1 base, with 3 bases between them. Germline CDR1 reads KGHSH; CDR2 reads LQKENI. CDR3 loop: CASSPPENTGELFF. Written as DNA, the CDR3 is TGTGCCAGCTCACCACCTGAGAACACCGGGGAGCTGTTTTTT.

The chain has TRBV11-2 and TRBJ2-2; no reliable D call. This CDR3 region has 11 residues. Trimming removed 2 bases from V and 15 bases from J, with 10 bases in between. CDR1 and CDR2 (germline): SGHAT, FQNNGV. The CDR3 spells CASSLTNLVFF. The CDR3, as DNA: TGTGCCAGCAGCTTAACCAACTTGGTGTTTTTT.

The V call is TRBV27, the J call TRBJ2-5, with 15 positions matching TRBD2. This CDR3 comprises 16 residues. With V trimmed by 5 bases and J by 5 bases, 6 bases remained unmatched. Germline V lookup: CDR1 MNHEY, CDR2 SMNVEV (reference sequence). CDR3 coding DNA: TGTGCCAGCAGTCAGGGACTAGCGGGGGGCTCGGAGACCCAGTACTTC. Protein product: CASSQGLAGGSETQYF.

CDR3 protein: CASSQEAEGQPQHF. The CDR3, as DNA: TGCGCCAGCAGCCAAGAGGCTGAGGGTCAGCCCCAGCATTTT. This chain connects TRBV4-1 to TRBJ1-5; D is uncertain. The CDR3 is 14 amino acids. Germline V CDR1 and CDR2: MGHRA, YSYEKL. V lost 0 bases to trimming and J lost 6 bases, with 9 bases between them.

This chain uses TRBV19 with TRBJ2-7, with D maybe TRBD2 (5 bases). The germline V gene has CDR1 LNHDA and CDR2 SQIVND (reference sequence). The CDR3 has 15 amino acids. V shed 5 bases and J shed 0 bases, with 14 bases lying between them. CDR3 protein: CASSSSPLASYEQYF. CDR3 sequence (DNA): TGTGCCAGTAGTTCCTCCCCTCTAGCCTCCTACGAGCAGTACTTC.

The chain couples TRBV6-1 to TRBJ2-2, with D uncertain. CDR1 and CDR2 (germline): MNHNS, SASEGT. This CDR3 has 12 residues. V was clipped by 6 bases and J by 9 bases, with 11 bases between them. CDR3 residues: CASRVGGRELFF. As DNA, the CDR3 is TGTGCCAGCAGAGTTGGTGGCCGGGAGCTGTTTTTT.

This chain joins TRBV5-6 and TRBJ1-3; no reliable D call. Per the germline V gene, CDR1 is SGHDT and CDR2 is YYEEEE. Trimming pared 4 bases from V and 8 bases from J, leaving 13 bases between. The CDR3 consists of 13 residues. Here the CDR3 DNA reads TGTGCCAGCAGCCCCGGCAGCGGGTACACCATATATTTT. As protein: CASSPGSGYTIYF.

This chain joins TRBV5-1 and TRBJ2-5; D gene unclear. CDR1 and CDR2 (germline): SGHRS, YFSETQ. Trimming pared 0 bases from V and 1 base from J, leaving 10 bases between. The CDR3 runs to 15 residues. The CDR3 DNA reads TGCGCCAGCAGCTTGGTAGGGCCGACCCAAGAGACCCAGTACTTC. Protein sequence: CASSLVGPTQETQYF.